A single sample is the source of the 10 T cell receptor beta chains below, sequenced in a study of cytomegalovirus exposure and HLA in healthy donors. The PCR was carried out with 60 Vbeta primers and 13 Jbeta primers. This table comes from immunoSEQ multiplex PCR, and its TCRdb copy is limited to in-frame clones, with some not included. The specimen's table records some 160,000 clones. Input material: PBMCs. All receptors derive from a man younger than 40 in good health and CMV-seronegative.

The V gene is TRBV10-3, the J gene TRBJ2-1; 8 nucleotides match TRBD2. V gave up 4 bases and J gave up 0 bases; unmatched junction bases: 2. The CDR3 has 15 amino acids. The V gene's germline CDR1 is ENHRY and CDR2 SYGVKD. The CDR3 DNA follows: TGTGCCATCAGTGTAGCGGGAAGCTCCTACAATGAGCAGTTCTTC. Translated: CAISVAGSSYNEQFF.

The rearrangement joins TRBV5-6 to TRBJ2-5, with D unclear. CDR1 is SGHDT, CDR2 YYEEEE, per germline. Trimming left V 2 bases short and J 1 base short, with 6 bases between. The CDR3 is 13 amino acids. CDR3 coding DNA: TGTGCCAGCAGCTTCGGTAGCCAAGAGACCCAGTACTTC. It is translated as CASSFGSQETQYF. The full variable domain, in which reference TRBV5-6 and TRBJ2-5 provide the parts outside the CDR3, is DAGVTQSPTHLIKTRGQQVTLRCSPKSGHDTVSWYQQALGQGPQFIFQYYEEEERQRGNFPDRFSGHQFPNYSSELNVNALLLGDSALYLCASSFGSQETQYFGPGTRLLVL.

This sequence joins TRBV19 and TRBJ2-3, with 12 bases fitting TRBD2. The CDR3 sequence is 15 residues long. Germline-derived CDR1 and CDR2 are LNHDA and SQIVND (reference sequence). The junction had 4 bases not matched to a gene; V was cut back by 5 bases and J by 4 bases. CDR3 protein: CASSRTSGDADTQYF. The CDR3 DNA follows: TGTGCCAGTAGTCGGACTAGCGGGGATGCAGATACGCAGTATTTT.

The chain has TRBV5-5 and TRBJ2-3; no clear D. Looked up from germline, CDR1 is SGHKS and CDR2 is YYEKEE (reference sequence). CDR3 length: 14 amino acids. Trimming stripped 0 bases from V and 6 bases from J, with 11 bases between. CDR3 amino acids: CASSLGQAFDTQYF. The CDR3 DNA follows: TGTGCCAGCAGCTTGGGCCAGGCCTTTGATACGCAGTATTTT.

The V and J genes are TRBV2 and TRBJ1-5, with 11 nucleotides matching TRBD1. The CDR3 has 14 amino acids. J lost 7 bases, V lost 6 bases, and 5 bases had no gene match. Germline lookup yields CDR1 SNHLY and CDR2 FYNNEI. The CDR3 here is CASRGTGGVQPQHF. The CDR3 region has the DNA TGTGCCAGCAGAGGGACAGGGGGTGTCCAGCCCCAGCATTTT.

CDR3 loop: CASSFAGGSPDTQYF. CDR3 nucleotides: TGCGCCAGCAGCTTTGCGGGAGGTTCCCCCGATACGCAGTATTTT. The rearrangement joins TRBV5-1 to TRBJ2-3, with TRBD2 matching over 8 bases. V lost 2 bases to trimming and J lost 6 bases; unmatched junction nucleotides: 8. Germline CDR1 SGHRS, CDR2 YFSETQ. The CDR3 is made up of 15 amino acids.

The rearrangement uses TRBV19 and TRBJ2-7; D not resolved. The CDR3 loop spans 14 amino acids. Germline lookup yields CDR1 LNHDA and CDR2 SQIVND (reference sequence). V dropped 5 bases and J dropped 2 bases, with 13 bases sitting between them. The CDR3 DNA reads as TGTGCCAGTAGTGCCGGTACCCGCGCCTACGAGCAGTACTTC. It codes for CASSAGTRAYEQYF.

The chain uses TRBV28 and TRBJ2-6; 10 bases map to TRBD1. This CDR3 comprises 18 residues. With V trimmed by 1 base and J by 0 bases, 3 bases remained unmatched. CDR1 MDHEN and CDR2 SYDVKM come from the germline V gene. The CDR3 DNA reads TGTGCCAGCAGTTTATTGGGACAGGGGTTCTCTGGGGCCAACGTCCTGACTTTC. It translates to CASSLLGQGFSGANVLTF.

V and J are TRBV5-8 and TRBJ1-2; possible D gene TRBD1, 5 bases. The V and J ends lost 5 bases and 4 bases respectively, with 12 bases between them. In germline, CDR1 is SGHTS, CDR2 YDEGEE. This CDR3 spans 13 amino acids. The CDR3: CASSATRGYGYTF. CDR3 DNA sequence: TGTGCCAGCAGTGCTACAAGGGGCTATGGCTACACCTTC. The full variable domain, in which reference TRBV5-8 and TRBJ1-2 provide the parts outside the CDR3, is EAGVTQSPTHLIKTRGQQATLRCSPISGHTSVYWYQQALGLGLQFLLWYDEGEERNRGNFPPRFSGRQFPNYSSELNVNALELEDSALYLCASSATRGYGYTFGSGTRLTVV.

J is TRBJ2-7 and V is TRBV7-2, with TRBD2 matching 7 bases. The CDR3 runs 12 residues. V lost 2 bases and J lost 5; bases outside the gene matches: 0. CDR1 is SGHTA, CDR2 FQGNSA, per germline. The CDR3 loop is CASSLSGNEQYF. CDR3 in DNA: TGTGCCAGCAGCTTAAGCGGGAACGAGCAGTACTTC.